The 5 T cell receptor beta chains below were found in one sample sequenced in a study of blood T cells in healthy people across ages. Using a J-beta primer mix together with a sample-barcoded 5' primer, a second PCR was run for roughly 7 to 12 cycles. TCRdb fed the 5' RACE reads into MiXCR, producing one record per CDR3 protein. The data contain fewer than 1,200,000 distinct CDR3 sequences, 20% to 25% of them singletons. Separately, the same data were catalogued under a study of T cells of mothers and their children.

Input material: blood. These receptors were taken from a girl aged 2 to 10 in good health.

This clonotype was observed a few times. One end of the junction does not line up with germline, which may come from a read error. J is TRBJ2-1 and V is TRBV5-6; a weak D match, TRBD2 (6 bases). The CDR3 loop spans 12 amino acids. Germline CDR1 and CDR2: SGHDT and YYEEEE. The CDR3 bases are TGTGCCAGCAGCTCCTCGGGGAGGAAGGAGATCTTC. Its translation is CASSSSGRKEIF.

This clonotype has only a few counts. J is TRBJ1-2 and V is TRBV7-9, with unresolved D. Trimming left V 5 bases short and J 8 bases short, with 18 bases between. The CDR3 extends over 14 amino acids. Germline V gene data show CDR1 as SEHNR and CDR2 as FQNEAQ (reference sequence). The CDR3 sequence: CASSLPLTLGGYTF. CDR3 nucleotides: TGTGCCAGCAGCCTACCGCTCACGCTCGGCGGCTACACCTTC.

This chain joins TRBV10-2 and TRBJ2-4; 7 positions match TRBD1. Germline values: CDR1 WSHSY, CDR2 SAAADI. The CDR3 extends over 18 amino acids. V dropped 5 bases and J dropped 0; count of bases not matched to a gene: 13. CDR3 nucleotides: TGCGCCAGCAGTACAAGAGATCGGACAGGCCTAGCCAAAAACATTCAGTACTTC. Protein product: CASSTRDRTGLAKNIQYF.

This clonotype was detected only a few times. This sequence joins TRBV25-1 and TRBJ2-2; tentative D call: TRBD2 (6 bases). This CDR3 spans 14 amino acids. Trimming cost V 1 base and J 3 bases, with 6 bases left between them. Germline V gene sequence: CDR1 MGHDK, CDR2 SYGVNS. This CDR3 is CASSEWGDTGELFF. The CDR3 DNA reads as TGTGCCAGCAGTGAATGGGGGGACACCGGGGAGCTGTTTTTT.

CDR3 in amino acids: CASSHGRAYEQYF. The CDR3 DNA sequence: TGCGCCAGCAGTCACGGGAGAGCCTACGAGCAGTACTTC. The chain employs TRBV5-1 and TRBJ2-7, with a possible D match to TRBD2 (6 bases). The CDR3 sequence is 13 residues long. Germline CDR1 is SGHRS and CDR2 is YFSETQ. Trimming left V 5 bases short and J 2 bases short, with 11 bases between.